This T cell receptor (beta chain) was observed in a study of blood T cell repertoires in COVID-19. Whole-study context: The United States, Italy and Spain were the sources of the acute and convalescent COVID-19 samples. PBMCs, B-cell-depleted T cells, or T cells provided the cDNA or gDNA that made up the material.

In the original processing: Counts of nucleated cells, estimated from reference gene primer amplification, were obtained. TCRdb's table, derived via immunoSEQ multiplex PCR, lists solely in-frame clones and lacks some. Clone size and V and J calls were adopted from that table, with D and trimming inferred from the DNA. This sample has over 200,000 clones; 88% occur once, and the top ten carry roughly 4%. The CDR3 has 16 residues. J gave up 2 bases and V 6 bases, and 6 bases lay outside the gene matches. Germline V gene data show CDR1 as SNHLY and CDR2 as FYNNEI. Sequenced sample: peripheral blood. The chain links TRBV2 to TRBJ2-3, with 12 bases aligning to TRBD2. The source is a man aged 60 to 69 who had recovered from COVID-19. CDR3 sequence (DNA): TGTGCCAGCAGGGAGACTAGCGGGGGACCCACAGATACGCAGTATTTT. It encodes CASRETSGGPTDTQYF.